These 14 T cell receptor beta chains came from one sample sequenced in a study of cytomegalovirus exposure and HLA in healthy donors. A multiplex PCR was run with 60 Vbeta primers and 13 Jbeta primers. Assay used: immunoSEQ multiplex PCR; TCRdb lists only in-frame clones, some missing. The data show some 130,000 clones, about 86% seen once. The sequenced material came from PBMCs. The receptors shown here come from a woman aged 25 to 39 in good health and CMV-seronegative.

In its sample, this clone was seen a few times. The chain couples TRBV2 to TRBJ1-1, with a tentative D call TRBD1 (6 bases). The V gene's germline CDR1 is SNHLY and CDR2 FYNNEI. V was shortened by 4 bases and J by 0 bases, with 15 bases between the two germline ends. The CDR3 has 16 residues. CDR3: CASSGGRGHVNTEAFF. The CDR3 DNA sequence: TGTGCCAGCAGTGGCGGCAGGGGCCATGTGAACACTGAAGCTTTCTTT.

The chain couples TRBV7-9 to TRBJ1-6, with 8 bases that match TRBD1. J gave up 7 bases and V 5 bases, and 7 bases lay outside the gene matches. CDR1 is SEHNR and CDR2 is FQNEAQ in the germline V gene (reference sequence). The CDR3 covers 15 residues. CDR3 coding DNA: TGTGCCAGCAGCCTCCGGACAGGGAGCAATTCACCCCTCCACTTT. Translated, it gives CASSLRTGSNSPLHF.

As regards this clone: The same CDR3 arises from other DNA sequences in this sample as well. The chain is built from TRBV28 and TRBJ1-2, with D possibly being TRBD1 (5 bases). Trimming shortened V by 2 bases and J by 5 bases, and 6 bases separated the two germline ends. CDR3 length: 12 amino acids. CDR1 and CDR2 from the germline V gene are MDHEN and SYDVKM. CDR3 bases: TGTGCCAGCAGTTTAGCAGGGTATGGCTACACCTTC. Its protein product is CASSLAGYGYTF.

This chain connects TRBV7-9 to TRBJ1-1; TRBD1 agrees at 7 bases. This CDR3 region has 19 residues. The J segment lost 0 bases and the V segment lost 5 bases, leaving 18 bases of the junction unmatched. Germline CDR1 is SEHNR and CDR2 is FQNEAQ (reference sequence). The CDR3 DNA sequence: TGTGCCAGCAGCCCGACGAGGGGACAGTATAGATGGGTGAACACTGAAGCTTTCTTT. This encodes CASSPTRGQYRWVNTEAFF.

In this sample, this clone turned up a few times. CDR3 coding DNA: TGTGCCAGCAGCTTGGGGGTGGGGCGGAACTCCTACAATGAGCAGTTCTTC. It codes for CASSLGVGRNSYNEQFF. V is TRBV5-5 and J is TRBJ2-1, with TRBD1 as a possible D gene (5 bases). CDR1 is SGHKS and CDR2 is YYEKEE in the germline V gene (reference sequence). This CDR3 is 17 amino acids long. V gave up 0 bases and J gave up 0 bases, with 13 bases separating them. The whole variable domain, remainder taken from reference TRBV5-5 and TRBJ2-1, is DAGVTQSPTHLIKTRGQQVTLRCSPISGHKSVSWYQQVLGQGPQFIFQYYEKEERGRGNFPDRFSARQFPNYSSELNVNALLLGDSALYLCASSLGVGRNSYNEQFFGPGTRLTVL.

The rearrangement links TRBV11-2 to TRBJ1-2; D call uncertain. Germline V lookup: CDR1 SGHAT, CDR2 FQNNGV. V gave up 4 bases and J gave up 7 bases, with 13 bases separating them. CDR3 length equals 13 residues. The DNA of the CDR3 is TGTGCCAGCAGCTCACTCTGGGCGAGTGGCTACACCTTC. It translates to CASSSLWASGYTF.

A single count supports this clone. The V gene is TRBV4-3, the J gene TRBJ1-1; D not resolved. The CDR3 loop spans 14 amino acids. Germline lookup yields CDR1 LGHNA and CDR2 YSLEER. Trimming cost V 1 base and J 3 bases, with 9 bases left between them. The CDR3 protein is CASSQGPGYTEAFF. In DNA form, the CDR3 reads TGCGCCAGCAGCCAAGGTCCGGGGTACACTGAAGCTTTCTTT.

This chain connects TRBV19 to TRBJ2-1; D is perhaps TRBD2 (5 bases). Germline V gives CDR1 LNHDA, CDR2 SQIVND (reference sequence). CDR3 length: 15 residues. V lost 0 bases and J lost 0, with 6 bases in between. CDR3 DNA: TGTGCCAGTAGTATAGACACTAGCTCCTACAATGAGCAGTTCTTC. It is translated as CASSIDTSSYNEQFF.

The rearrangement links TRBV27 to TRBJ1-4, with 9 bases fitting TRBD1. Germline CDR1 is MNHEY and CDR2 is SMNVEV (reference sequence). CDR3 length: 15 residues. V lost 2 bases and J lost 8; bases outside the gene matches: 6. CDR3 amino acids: CASSLAGTGYEKLFF. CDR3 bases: TGTGCCAGCAGTTTAGCCGGGACAGGGTACGAAAAACTGTTTTTT.

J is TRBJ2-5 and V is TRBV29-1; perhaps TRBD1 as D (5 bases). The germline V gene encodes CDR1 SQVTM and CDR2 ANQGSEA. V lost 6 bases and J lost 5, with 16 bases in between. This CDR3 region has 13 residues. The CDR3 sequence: CSVVPQGSETQYF. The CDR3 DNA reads TGCAGCGTCGTGCCGCAGGGAAGTGAGACCCAGTACTTC.

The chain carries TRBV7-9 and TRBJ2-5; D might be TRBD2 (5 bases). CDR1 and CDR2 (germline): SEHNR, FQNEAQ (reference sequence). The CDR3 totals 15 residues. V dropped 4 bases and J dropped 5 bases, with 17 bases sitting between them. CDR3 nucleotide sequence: TGTGCCAGCAGCTCGCGGACGGGGTTGAGGGAGACCCAGTACTTC. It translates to CASSSRTGLRETQYF.

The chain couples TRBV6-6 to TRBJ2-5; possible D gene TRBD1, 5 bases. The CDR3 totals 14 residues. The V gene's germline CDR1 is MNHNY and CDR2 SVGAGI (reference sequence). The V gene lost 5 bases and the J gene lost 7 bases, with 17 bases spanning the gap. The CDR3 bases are TGTGCCAGCAGTAACACGACAGTGGGCCTGACCCAGTACTTC. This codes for CASSNTTVGLTQYF.

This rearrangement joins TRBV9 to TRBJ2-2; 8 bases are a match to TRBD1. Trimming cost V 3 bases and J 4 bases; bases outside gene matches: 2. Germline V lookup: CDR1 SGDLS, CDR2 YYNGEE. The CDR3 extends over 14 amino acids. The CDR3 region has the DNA TGTGCCAGCAGCGGACAGGGGTCCACCGGGGAGCTGTTTTTT. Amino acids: CASSGQGSTGELFF.

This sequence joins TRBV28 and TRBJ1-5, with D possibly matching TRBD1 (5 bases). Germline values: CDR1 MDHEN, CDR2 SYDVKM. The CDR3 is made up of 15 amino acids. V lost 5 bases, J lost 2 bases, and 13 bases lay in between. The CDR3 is CASSPGGIGNQPQHF. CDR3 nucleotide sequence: TGTGCCAGCAGTCCCGGGGGGATCGGCAATCAGCCCCAGCATTTT.